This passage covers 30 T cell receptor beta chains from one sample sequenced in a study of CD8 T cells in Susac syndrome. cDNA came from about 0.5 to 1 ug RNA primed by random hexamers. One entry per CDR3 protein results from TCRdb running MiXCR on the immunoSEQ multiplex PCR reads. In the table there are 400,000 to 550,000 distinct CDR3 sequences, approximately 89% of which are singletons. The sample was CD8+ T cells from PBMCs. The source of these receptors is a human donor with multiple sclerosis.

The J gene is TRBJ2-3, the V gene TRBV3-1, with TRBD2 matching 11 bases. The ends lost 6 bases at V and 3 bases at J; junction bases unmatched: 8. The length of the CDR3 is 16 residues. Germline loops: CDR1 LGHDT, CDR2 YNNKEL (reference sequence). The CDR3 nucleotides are TGTGCCAGCAGGATGGTCACTAGCGGGGGAACAGATACGCAGTATTTT. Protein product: CASRMVTSGGTDTQYF.

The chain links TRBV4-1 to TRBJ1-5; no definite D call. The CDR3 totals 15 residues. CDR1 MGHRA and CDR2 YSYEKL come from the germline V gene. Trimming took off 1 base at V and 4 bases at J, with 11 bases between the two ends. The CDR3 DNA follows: TGCGCCAGCAGCCAAGGCCAACCTATTAATCAGCCCCAGCATTTT. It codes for CASSQGQPINQPQHF.

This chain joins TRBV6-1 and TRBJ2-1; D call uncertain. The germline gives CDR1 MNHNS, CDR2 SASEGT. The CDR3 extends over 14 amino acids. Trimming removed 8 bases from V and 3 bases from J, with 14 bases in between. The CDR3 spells CASHWLWDYNEQFF. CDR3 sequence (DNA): TGTGCCAGCCACTGGCTATGGGACTACAATGAGCAGTTCTTC.

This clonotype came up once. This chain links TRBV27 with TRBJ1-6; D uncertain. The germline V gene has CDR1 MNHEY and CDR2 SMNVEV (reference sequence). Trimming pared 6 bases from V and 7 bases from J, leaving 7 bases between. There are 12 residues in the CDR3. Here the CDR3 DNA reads TGTGCCAGCAGCCCCCCCAATTCACCCCTCCACTTT. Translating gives CASSPPNSPLHF.

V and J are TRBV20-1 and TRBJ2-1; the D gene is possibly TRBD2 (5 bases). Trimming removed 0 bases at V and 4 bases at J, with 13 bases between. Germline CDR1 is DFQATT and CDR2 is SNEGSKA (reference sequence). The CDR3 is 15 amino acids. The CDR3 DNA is TGCAGTGCTAGAGATCCGGGGTGGGGATACAATGAGCAGTTCTTC. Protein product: CSARDPGWGYNEQFF.

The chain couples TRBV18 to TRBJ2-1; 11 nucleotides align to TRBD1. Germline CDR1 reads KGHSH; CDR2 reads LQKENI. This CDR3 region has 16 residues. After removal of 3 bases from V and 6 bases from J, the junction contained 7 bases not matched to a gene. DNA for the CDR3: TGTGCCAGCTCACCCATGGACAGGGGGCGCGGCAATGAGCAGTTCTTC. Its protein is CASSPMDRGRGNEQFF.

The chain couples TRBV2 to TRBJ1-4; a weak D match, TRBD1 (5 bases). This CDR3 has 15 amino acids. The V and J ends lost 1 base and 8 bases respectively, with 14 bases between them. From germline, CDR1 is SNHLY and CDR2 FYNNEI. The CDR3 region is CASSEESQGREKLFF. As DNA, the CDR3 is TGTGCCAGCAGTGAAGAGTCGCAGGGTCGGGAAAAACTGTTTTTT.

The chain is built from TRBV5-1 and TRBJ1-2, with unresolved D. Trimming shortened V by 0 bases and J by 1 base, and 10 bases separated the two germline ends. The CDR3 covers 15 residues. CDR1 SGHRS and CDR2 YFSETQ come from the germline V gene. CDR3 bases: TGCGCCAGCAGCTTGGTGGAGGGTGGTAACTATGGCTACACCTTC. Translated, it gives CASSLVEGGNYGYTF.

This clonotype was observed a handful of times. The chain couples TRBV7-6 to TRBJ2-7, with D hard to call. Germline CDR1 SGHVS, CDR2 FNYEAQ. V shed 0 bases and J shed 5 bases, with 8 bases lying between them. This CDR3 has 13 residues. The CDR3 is CASSLAGGNEQYF. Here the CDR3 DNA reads TGTGCCAGCAGCTTAGCGGGTGGAAACGAGCAGTACTTC.

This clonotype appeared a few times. The CDR3 protein is CASSYAGGTEAFF. The CDR3 coding sequence is TGTGCCAGCAGTTACGCAGGGGGCACTGAAGCTTTCTTT. V and J are TRBV6-5 and TRBJ1-1, with 7 bases fitting TRBD1. In germline, CDR1 is MNHEY, CDR2 SVGAGI. CDR3 length: 13 residues. V lost 2 bases to trimming and J lost 4 bases; unmatched junction nucleotides: 1.

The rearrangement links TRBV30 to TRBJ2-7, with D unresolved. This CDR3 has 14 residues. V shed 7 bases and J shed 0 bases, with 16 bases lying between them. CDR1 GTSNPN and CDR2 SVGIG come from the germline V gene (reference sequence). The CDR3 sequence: CASRLVESSYEQYF. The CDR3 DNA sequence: TGTGCCTCCCGATTGGTCGAGAGCTCCTACGAGCAGTACTTC.

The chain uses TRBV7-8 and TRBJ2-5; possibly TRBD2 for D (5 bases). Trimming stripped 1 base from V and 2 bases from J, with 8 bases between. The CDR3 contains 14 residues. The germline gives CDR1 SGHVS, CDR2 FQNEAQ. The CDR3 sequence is CASSLVLDQETQYF. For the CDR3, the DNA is TGTGCCAGCAGCTTAGTACTAGATCAAGAGACCCAGTACTTC.

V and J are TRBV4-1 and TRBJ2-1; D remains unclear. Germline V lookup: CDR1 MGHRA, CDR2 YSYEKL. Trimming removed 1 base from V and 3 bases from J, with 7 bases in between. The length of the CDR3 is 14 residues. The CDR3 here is CASSQGNSYNEQFF. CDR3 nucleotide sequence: TGCGCCAGCAGCCAAGGGAACAGCTACAATGAGCAGTTCTTC.

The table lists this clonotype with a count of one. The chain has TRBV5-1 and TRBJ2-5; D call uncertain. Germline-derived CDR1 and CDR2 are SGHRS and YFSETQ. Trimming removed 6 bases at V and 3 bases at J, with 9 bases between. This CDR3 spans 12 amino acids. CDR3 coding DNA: TGCGCCAGCAAGGCCAGTAAAGAGACCCAGTACTTC. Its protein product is CASKASKETQYF.

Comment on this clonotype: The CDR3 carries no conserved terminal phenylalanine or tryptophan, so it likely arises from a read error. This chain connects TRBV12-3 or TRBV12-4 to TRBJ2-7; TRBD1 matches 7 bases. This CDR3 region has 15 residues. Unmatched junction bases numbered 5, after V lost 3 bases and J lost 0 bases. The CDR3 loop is CASSFWWDSSYEQYL. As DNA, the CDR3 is TGTGCCAGCAGTTTCTGGTGGGACAGCTCCTACGAGCAGTACTTG.

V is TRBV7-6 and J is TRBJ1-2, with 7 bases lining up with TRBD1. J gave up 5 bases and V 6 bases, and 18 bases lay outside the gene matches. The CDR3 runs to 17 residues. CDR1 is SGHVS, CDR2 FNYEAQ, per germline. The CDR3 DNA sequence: TGTGCCAGCAGTCTACAGGGGAAAGCTTTCCTAGAATATGGCTACACCTTC. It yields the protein CASSLQGKAFLEYGYTF.

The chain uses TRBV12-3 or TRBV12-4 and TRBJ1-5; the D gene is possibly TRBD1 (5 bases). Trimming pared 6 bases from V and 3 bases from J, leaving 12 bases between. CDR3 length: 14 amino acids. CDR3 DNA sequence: TGTGCCAGCAGATCTAGGGGTTCCAATCAGCCCCAGCATTTT. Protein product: CASRSRGSNQPQHF.

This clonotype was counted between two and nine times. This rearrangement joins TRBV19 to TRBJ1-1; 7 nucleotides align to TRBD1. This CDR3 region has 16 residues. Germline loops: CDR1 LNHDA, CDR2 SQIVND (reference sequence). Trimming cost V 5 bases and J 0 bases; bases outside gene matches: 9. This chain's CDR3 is CASSVTPGQMNTEAFF. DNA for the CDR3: TGTGCCAGTAGTGTCACACCGGGACAGATGAACACTGAAGCTTTCTTT.

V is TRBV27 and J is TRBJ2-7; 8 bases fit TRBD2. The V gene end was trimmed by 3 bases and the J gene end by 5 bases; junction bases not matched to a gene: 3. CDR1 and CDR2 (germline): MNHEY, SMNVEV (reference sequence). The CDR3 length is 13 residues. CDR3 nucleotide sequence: TGTGCCAGCAGTTTCAGCGGGAGTGACGAGCAGTACTTC. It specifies CASSFSGSDEQYF.

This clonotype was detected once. The CDR3 region is CASSSSRDRAGDTEAFF. CDR3 sequence (DNA): TGCGCCAGCAGCTCGTCCCGGGACAGGGCCGGGGACACTGAAGCTTTCTTT. The chain has TRBV5-1 and TRBJ1-1; 9 bases are a match to TRBD1. V was clipped by 3 bases and J by 3 bases; unmatched bases: 12. This CDR3 is 17 amino acids long. Germline V gene sequence: CDR1 SGHRS, CDR2 YFSETQ.

CDR3 residues: CASSPGAAPGNTIYF. Here the CDR3 DNA reads TGTGCCAGCAGCCCCGGGGCGGCCCCTGGAAACACCATATATTTT. The rearrangement joins TRBV9 to TRBJ1-3, with D possibly TRBD1 on 5 matching bases. The CDR3 is 15 amino acids. The germline CDR1 and CDR2 sequences are SGDLS and YYNGEE. The germline V and J ends were trimmed by 4 bases and 2 bases, with 13 bases remaining between them.

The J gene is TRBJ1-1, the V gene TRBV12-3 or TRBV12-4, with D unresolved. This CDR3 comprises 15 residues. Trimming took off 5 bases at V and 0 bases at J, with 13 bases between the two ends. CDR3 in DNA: TGTGCCAGCAGTCTAACGACGGGGATGAACACTGAAGCTTTCTTT. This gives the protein CASSLTTGMNTEAFF.

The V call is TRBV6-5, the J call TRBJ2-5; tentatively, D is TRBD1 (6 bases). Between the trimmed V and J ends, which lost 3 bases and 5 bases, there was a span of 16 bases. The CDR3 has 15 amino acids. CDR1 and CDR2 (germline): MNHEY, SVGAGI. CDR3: CASSYLDGQGETQYF. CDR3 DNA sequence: TGTGCCAGCAGTTATCTGGACGGCCAGGGGGAGACCCAGTACTTC.

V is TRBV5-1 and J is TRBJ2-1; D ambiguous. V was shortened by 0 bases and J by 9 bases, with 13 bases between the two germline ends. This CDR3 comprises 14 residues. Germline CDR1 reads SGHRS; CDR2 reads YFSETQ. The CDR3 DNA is TGCGCCAGCAGCTTGGGGTCAGAGATTGGTGAGCAGTTCTTC. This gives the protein CASSLGSEIGEQFF.

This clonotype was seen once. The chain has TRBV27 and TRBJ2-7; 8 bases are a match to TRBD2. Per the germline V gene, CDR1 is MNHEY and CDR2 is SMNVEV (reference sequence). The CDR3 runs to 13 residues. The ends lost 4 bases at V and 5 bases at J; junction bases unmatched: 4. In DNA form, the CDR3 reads TGTGCCAGCAGTTACAGCGGGAGTGACGAGCAGTACTTC. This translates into CASSYSGSDEQYF.

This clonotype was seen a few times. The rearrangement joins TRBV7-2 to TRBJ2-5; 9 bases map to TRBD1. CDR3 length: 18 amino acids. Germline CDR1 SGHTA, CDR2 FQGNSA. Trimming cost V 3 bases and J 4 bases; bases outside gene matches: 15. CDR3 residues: CASSFMGDRDRAIETQYF. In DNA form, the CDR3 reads TGTGCCAGCAGCTTCATGGGGGACCGGGACAGGGCGATAGAGACCCAGTACTTC.

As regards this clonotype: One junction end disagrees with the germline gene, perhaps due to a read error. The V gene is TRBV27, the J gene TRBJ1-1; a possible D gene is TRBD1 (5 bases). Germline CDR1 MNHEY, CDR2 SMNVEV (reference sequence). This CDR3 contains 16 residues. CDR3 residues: CASSFWRGGSNTGAFF. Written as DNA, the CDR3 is TGTGCCAGCAGTTTCTGGAGGGGCGGGAGTAACACTGGAGCTTTCTTT.

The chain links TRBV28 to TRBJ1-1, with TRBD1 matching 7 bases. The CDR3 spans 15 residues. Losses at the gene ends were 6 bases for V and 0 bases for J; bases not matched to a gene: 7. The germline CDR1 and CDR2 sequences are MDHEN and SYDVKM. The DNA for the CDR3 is TGTGCCAGCAGCCCCAGGGGGTTGATGAACACTGAAGCTTTCTTT. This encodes CASSPRGLMNTEAFF. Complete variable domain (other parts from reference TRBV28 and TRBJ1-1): DVKVTQSSRYLVKRTGEKVFLECVQDMDHENMFWYRQDPGLGLRLIYFSYDVKMKEKGDIPEGYSVSREKKERFSLILESASTNQTSMYLCASSPRGLMNTEAFFGQGTRLTVV.

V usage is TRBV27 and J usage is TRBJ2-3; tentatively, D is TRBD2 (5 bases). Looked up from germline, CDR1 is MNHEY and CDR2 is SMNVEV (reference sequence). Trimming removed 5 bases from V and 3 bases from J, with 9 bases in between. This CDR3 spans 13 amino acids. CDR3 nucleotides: TGTGCCAGCAGTGCCGGACTGACAGATACGCAGTATTTT. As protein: CASSAGLTDTQYF.

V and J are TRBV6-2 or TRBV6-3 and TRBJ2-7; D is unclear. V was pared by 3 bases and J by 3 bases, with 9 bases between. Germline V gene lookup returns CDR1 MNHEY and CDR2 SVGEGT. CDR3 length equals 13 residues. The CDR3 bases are TGTGCCAGCAGTTATGTGGCGGTCTACGAGCAGTACTTC. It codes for CASSYVAVYEQYF.